The source of this TCR beta chain is a study of shared clonotypes between healthy human individuals. Looking at the study overall: Two women and three men aged 18 to 49 served as donors. Findings and limits, study-wide: Sample collection involved blood only; tissue repertoires are likely different.

On this clone itself: Its antigen is unidentified.

Clones were read by immunoSEQ multiplex PCR, and TCRdb kept only the in-frame ones, dropping some. The sample has about 460,000 clones; approximately 77% are singletons. The CDR3 runs 16 residues. The germline V gene has CDR1 LGHNA and CDR2 YNFKEQ. V gave up 0 bases and J gave up 5 bases; unmatched junction bases: 9. The receptor's source is a middle-aged woman in good health. Some clones in this sample may be carry-over from other donors' samples. The rearrangement joins TRBV4-2 to TRBJ2-5, with TRBD2 matching over 7 bases. The sample taken for sequencing was PBMCs. The CDR3 here is CASSQDWGGSGETQYF. In DNA form, the CDR3 reads TGTGCCAGCAGCCAAGATTGGGGCGGGAGCGGGGAGACCCAGTACTTC.